These T cell receptor beta chains were read from a single sample in a study of blood T cell repertoires in COVID-19. Measured with immunoSEQ multiplex PCR; TCRdb has only the in-frame clones, and not every one. The table has around 250,000 clones, less than 95% seen once; the top ten hold about 3%. The sample was PBMCs or T cells enriched from blood (not recorded which). All receptors derive from a man aged 35-49 years who had been exposed to COVID-19. Each CDR3 is given with its conserved first and last residue. Fields, in order: V gene, CDR3 length, clone size, D gene, J gene, CDR3 protein, CDR3 DNA. A D gene is named only where the DNA matches it firmly. The size of a clone is reported for some rows only, either as once, few or many, or as a class for expanded clones.

TRBV5-4	13	few	TRBD2	TRBJ2-7	CACGGGRDVEQYF	TGTGCCTGCGGGGGCGGGAGGGACGTCGAGCAGTACTTC
TRBV28	13	-	-	TRBJ2-2	CASSSGNTGELFF	TGTGCCAGCAGTAGCGGGAACACCGGGGAGCTGTTTTTT
TRBV30	14	-	-	TRBJ1-1	CAWSPPRGATEAFF	TGTGCCTGGAGTCCCCCTCGGGGGGCCACTGAAGCTTTCTTT
TRBV6-2/TRBV6-3	16	-	TRBD2	TRBJ2-3	CASSYSTKRESDTQYF	TGTGCCAGCAGTTACTCGACTAAGCGGGAATCAGATACGCAGTATTTT
TRBV19	16	-	-	TRBJ2-2	CASESLLARGTGELFF	TGTGCCAGTGAAAGTCTTTTGGCCCGAGGGACCGGGGAGCTGTTTTTT
TRBV12-5	18	-	-	TRBJ1-3	CASGRPDGSPRSGNTIYF	TGTGCTAGTGGCCGGCCCGACGGATCACCAAGGAGTGGAAACACCATATATTTT
TRBV6-2/TRBV6-3	15	once	TRBD2	TRBJ2-1	CASSYGLAGYNEQFF	TGTGCCAGCAGTTACGGACTAGCGGGATACAATGAGCAGTTCTTC
TRBV28	13	-	-	TRBJ2-7	CASSFRGSYEQYF	TGTGCCAGCAGTTTCCGAGGATCCTACGAGCAGTACTTC
TRBV27	15	-	-	TRBJ1-4	CASSYTGPTNEKLFF	TGTGCCAGCAGTTACACAGGGCCGACTAATGAAAAACTGTTTTTT
TRBV28	11	-	-	TRBJ1-2	CASSFGYGYTF	TGTGCCAGCAGTTTCGGCTATGGCTACACCTTC
TRBV19	17	-	TRBD2	TRBJ2-1	CASSITPSGRLSGEQFF	TGTGCCAGTAGTATAACGCCTAGCGGGAGATTGTCGGGTGAGCAGTTCTTC
TRBV6-2/TRBV6-3	16	-	-	TRBJ1-2	CASSYWKGRRTYGYTF	TGTGCCAGCAGTTACTGGAAGGGCAGGAGGACCTATGGCTACACCTTC
TRBV28	15	-	TRBD2	TRBJ2-2	CASSLRGLAGGELFF	TGTGCCAGCAGTTTAAGGGGACTAGCCGGTGGGGAGCTGTTTTTT
TRBV11-3	17	once	-	TRBJ1-5	CASSLSPPGGANQPQHF	TGTGCCAGCAGCTTAAGCCCCCCTGGAGGGGCGAATCAGCCCCAGCATTTT
TRBV5-1	15	-	TRBD2	TRBJ2-1	CASSRGAGTYNEQFF	TGCGCCAGCAGCCGGGGAGCGGGAACCTACAATGAGCAGTTCTTC
TRBV18	12	-	-	TRBJ2-1	CASSPNYNEQFF	TGTGCCAGCTCACCCAACTACAATGAGCAGTTCTTC
TRBV29-1	15	few	-	TRBJ2-1	CSAEGDIGQFDEQFF	TGCAGCGCTGAAGGGGACATAGGACAGTTCGATGAGCAGTTCTTC
TRBV7-9	12	-	-	TRBJ2-1	CASSLAAGAQFF	TGTGCCAGCAGCTTAGCGGCGGGGGCTCAGTTCTTC
TRBV19	16	-	TRBD1	TRBJ1-6	CASSLRTGALSSPLHF	TGTGCCAGTAGTCTTAGGACAGGAGCGCTGTCTTCACCCCTCCACTTT
TRBV6-4	14	-	-	TRBJ2-7	CAREKGGPSYEQYF	TGTGCCAGGGAAAAAGGCGGTCCAAGCTACGAGCAGTACTTC
TRBV28	12	once	-	TRBJ1-6	CASSLSGPPLHF	TGTGCCAGCAGTTTGAGTGGGCCACCCCTCCACTTT
TRBV7-9	14	-	-	TRBJ2-7	CASSFDRSSYEQYF	TGTGCCAGCAGCTTTGACCGGAGCTCCTACGAGCAGTACTTC
TRBV15	20	once	-	TRBJ2-1	CATSRAPGWEGGPSGNEQFF	TGTGCCACCAGCAGAGCTCCTGGTTGGGAGGGGGGACCGTCGGGCAATGAGCAGTTCTTC
TRBV4-1	17	-	-	TRBJ2-5	CASSQTSMTGPQETQYF	TGCGCCAGCAGCCAAACTTCCATGACAGGCCCACAAGAGACCCAGTACTTC
TRBV27	16	-	-	TRBJ2-7	CASSLFGPVSSYEQYF	TGTGCCAGCAGTTTATTTGGGCCGGTCAGCTCCTACGAGCAGTACTTC
TRBV13	16	once	-	TRBJ2-3	CASSLGAGISTDTQYF	TGTGCCAGCAGCTTAGGCGCAGGGATTAGCACAGATACGCAGTATTTT
TRBV19	16	few	-	TRBJ1-2	CASTPGYSGNLYGYTF	TGTGCCAGTACCCCTGGGTACTCGGGAAATCTCTATGGCTACACCTTC